This TCR beta chain was identified in a study of a mutant IDH1 vaccine in newly diagnosed glioma. Data came from immunoSEQ multiplex PCR; TCRdb stores just in-frame clones and leaves some out. The sample comprises some 42,000 clones, 70% to 90% of which are singletons, and approximately 1.5% rests with the top ten. With 4 bases removed from V and 2 bases from J, the gap between germline ends came to 9 bases. The CDR3 runs to 13 residues. Germline V gene data show CDR1 as LNHDA and CDR2 as SQIVND (reference sequence). As for this clone: The antigen is undetermined.

Noted time point: week 5, during vaccination. Alongside topical imiquimod, each dose of vaccine comprised 300 ug of mutant IDH1 20-mer peptide. This sample comprised PBMCs, obtained from a glioma patient whose treatment included an IDH1 peptide vaccine. This TCR was recovered from a man in his forties or fifties with glioma. The chain joins TRBV19 to TRBJ2-7, with D possibly TRBD2 on 6 matching bases. The CDR3 DNA reads TGTGCCAGTAGTAGGCGGGAAACCTACGAGCAGTACTTC. Protein: CASSRRETYEQYF.